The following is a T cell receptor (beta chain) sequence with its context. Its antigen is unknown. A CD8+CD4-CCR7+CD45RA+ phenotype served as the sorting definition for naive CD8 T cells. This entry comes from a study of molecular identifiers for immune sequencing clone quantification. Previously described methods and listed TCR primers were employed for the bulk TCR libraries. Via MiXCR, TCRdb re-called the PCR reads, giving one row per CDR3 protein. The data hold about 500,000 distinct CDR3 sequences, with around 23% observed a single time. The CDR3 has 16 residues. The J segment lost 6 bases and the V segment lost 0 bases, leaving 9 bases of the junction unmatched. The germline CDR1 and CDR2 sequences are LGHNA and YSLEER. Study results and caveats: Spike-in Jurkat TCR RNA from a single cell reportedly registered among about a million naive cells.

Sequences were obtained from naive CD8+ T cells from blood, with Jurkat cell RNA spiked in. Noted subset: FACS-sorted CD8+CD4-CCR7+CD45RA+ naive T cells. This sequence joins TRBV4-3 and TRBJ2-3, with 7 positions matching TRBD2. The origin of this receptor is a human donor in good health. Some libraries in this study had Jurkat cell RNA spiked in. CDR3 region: CASSQDRDYLSDTQYF. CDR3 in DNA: TGCGCCAGCAGCCAAGACCGGGACTACCTTAGCGATACGCAGTATTTT.